What follows are 18 T cell receptor beta chains derived from one specimen sequenced in a study of T cell clones after liver transplantation. Repertoires were generated with immunoSEQ multiplex PCR, while TCRdb's copy carries only in-frame clones and drops some. The sample shows tens of thousands of clones, roughly 74% of them seen only once. The sample here was CD8+ T cells from blood, taken roughly 55 months after liver transplant. Every receptor here comes from a human patient who received a liver transplant. Some T cells may be supplied by the graft donor.

The V call is TRBV28, the J call TRBJ1-5, with TRBD1 identical over 7 bases. J gave up 5 bases and V 2 bases, and 6 bases lay outside the gene matches. This CDR3 region has 15 residues. CDR1 is MDHEN, CDR2 SYDVKM, per germline. CDR3 nucleotide sequence: TGTGCCAGCAGTTTAAGACAGGGTGGCGATCAGCCCCAGCATTTT. As protein: CASSLRQGGDQPQHF.

The V gene is TRBV4-1, the J gene TRBJ1-4; the D gene is possibly TRBD1 (5 bases). The CDR3 consists of 15 residues. Germline CDR1 MGHRA, CDR2 YSYEKL. V shed 0 bases and J shed 8 bases, with 13 bases lying between them. The CDR3 DNA reads as TGCGCCAGCAGCCAAGAGAGTAGGGGTGGGGAAAAACTGTTTTTT. Its translation: CASSQESRGGEKLFF.

V is TRBV27 and J is TRBJ2-7, with D maybe TRBD1 (6 bases). The germline V gene encodes CDR1 MNHEY and CDR2 SMNVEV (reference sequence). The CDR3 is 16 amino acids. Trimming stripped 6 bases from V and 2 bases from J, with 20 bases between. CDR3 DNA: TGTGCCAGCAGCCCTAGTTCAGGGGTTATTCCCTACGAGCAGTACTTC. This codes for CASSPSSGVIPYEQYF.

The chain carries TRBV19 and TRBJ2-1; no firm D call. The length of the CDR3 is 13 residues. V was clipped by 4 bases and J by 5 bases, with 9 bases between them. In germline, CDR1 is LNHDA, CDR2 SQIVND (reference sequence). The CDR3 nucleotides read TGTGCCAGTAGTACCCCGGGTCACAATGAGCAGTTCTTC. Amino acids: CASSTPGHNEQFF.

The rearrangement joins TRBV27 to TRBJ2-3, with 9 bases aligning to TRBD2. V shed 5 bases, J shed 0 bases, and the junction held 3 bases outside the gene matches. From germline, CDR1 is MNHEY and CDR2 SMNVEV (reference sequence). There are 15 residues in the CDR3. The CDR3 is CASSLLAGSTDTQYF. CDR3 nucleotide sequence: TGTGCCAGCAGTCTTCTAGCGGGAAGCACAGATACGCAGTATTTT.

The V and J genes are TRBV28 and TRBJ2-3; possibly TRBD1 for D (5 bases). This CDR3 has 12 residues. The V gene's germline CDR1 is MDHEN and CDR2 SYDVKM. The germline V and J ends were trimmed by 3 bases and 6 bases, with 7 bases remaining between them. CDR3 coding DNA: TGTGCCAGCAGTTTCGGACACGATACGCAGTATTTT. This sequence encodes CASSFGHDTQYF.

The chain combines TRBV5-1 with TRBJ2-1, with no clear D. The germline V gene encodes CDR1 SGHRS and CDR2 YFSETQ. The CDR3 totals 14 residues. V shed 0 bases and J shed 2 bases, with 6 bases lying between them. CDR3 sequence: CASSLERPYNEQFF. The CDR3 nucleotides are TGCGCCAGCAGCTTGGAGCGACCCTACAATGAGCAGTTCTTC.

This chain connects TRBV20-1 to TRBJ2-7; D remains unclear. The CDR3 has 11 residues. The germline V and J ends were trimmed by 0 bases and 5 bases, with 5 bases remaining between them. Germline V gene data show CDR1 as DFQATT and CDR2 as SNEGSKA (reference sequence). The CDR3 sequence is CSARDFDEQYF. The CDR3 coding sequence is TGCAGTGCTAGAGATTTTGACGAGCAGTACTTC.

The chain employs TRBV7-2 and TRBJ1-2, with 7 bases lining up with TRBD1. Losses at the gene ends were 11 bases for V and 6 bases for J; bases not matched to a gene: 12. Germline V gene sequence: CDR1 SGHTA, CDR2 FQGNSA. This CDR3 contains 13 residues. As DNA, the CDR3 is TGTGCCGGCCAGAGGGGGCTTTTAGATGGCTACACCTTC. Translated: CAGQRGLLDGYTF. The whole variable domain, filled in from reference TRBV7-2 and TRBJ1-2, reads GAGVSQSPSNKVTEKGKDVELRCDPISGHTALYWYRQSLGQGLEFLIYFQGNSAPDKSGLPSDRFSAERTGGSVSTLTIQRTQQEDSAVYLCAGQRGLLDGYTFGSGTRLTVV.

The chain joins TRBV30 to TRBJ1-2; a possible D gene is TRBD1 (5 bases). The V end lost 0 bases, the J end lost 6 bases, and 11 bases lay between the germline ends. CDR1 GTSNPN and CDR2 SVGIG come from the germline V gene (reference sequence). The CDR3 length is 13 residues. The CDR3 spells CAWSVGGVDGYTF. Here the CDR3 DNA reads TGTGCCTGGAGTGTGGGGGGGGTGGATGGCTACACCTTC.

V is TRBV6-1 and J is TRBJ2-7; D not resolved. The V end was cut by 4 bases, the J end by 0 bases, with 7 bases between. The length of the CDR3 is 13 residues. Germline loops: CDR1 MNHNS, CDR2 SASEGT. CDR3 nucleotide sequence: TGTGCCAGCAGTGCGTACAGCTCCTACGAGCAGTACTTC. This encodes CASSAYSSYEQYF.

This clone was observed a handful of times. The V call is TRBV19, the J call TRBJ1-1; D not resolved. V lost 2 bases to trimming and J lost 1 base, with 5 bases between them. There are 13 residues in the CDR3. Germline CDR1 LNHDA, CDR2 SQIVND (reference sequence). The CDR3 is CASSIKENTEAFF. In DNA, the CDR3 is TGTGCCAGTAGTATAAAGGAGAACACTGAAGCTTTCTTT.

The rearrangement joins TRBV29-1 to TRBJ1-5; no firm D call. The length of the CDR3 is 13 residues. Germline-derived CDR1 and CDR2 are SQVTM and ANQGSEA. V was trimmed by 2 bases and J by 1 base, leaving 6 bases between them. CDR3 nucleotide sequence: TGCAGCGTTGAAATGGGGAGCAATCAGCCCCAGCATTTT. Protein sequence: CSVEMGSNQPQHF.

This chain connects TRBV27 to TRBJ2-7, with 7 bases fitting TRBD1. With 4 bases clipped from V and 4 bases from J, the junction kept 13 bases outside the gene matches. The CDR3 consists of 16 residues. Germline values: CDR1 MNHEY, CDR2 SMNVEV (reference sequence). The CDR3 DNA is TGTGCCAGCAGTTCCCCGGCCTCCGGGACAGAATACGAGCAGTACTTC. It is translated as CASSSPASGTEYEQYF.

The CDR3 region is CASSQVHRVSYEQYF. The CDR3 coding sequence is TGCGCCAGCAGCCAAGTTCACAGGGTGTCCTACGAGCAGTACTTC. J is TRBJ2-7 and V is TRBV4-1; maybe TRBD1 (6 bases). Germline V gene sequence: CDR1 MGHRA, CDR2 YSYEKL. V lost 1 base and J lost 1, with 11 bases in between. The CDR3 covers 15 residues.

The rearrangement uses TRBV27 and TRBJ2-3; possibly TRBD2 for D (6 bases). The CDR3 length is 19 residues. CDR1 and CDR2 from the germline V gene are MNHEY and SMNVEV (reference sequence). V was trimmed by 5 bases and J by 2 bases, leaving 26 bases between them. CDR3 sequence: CASSIKFLGGLKTTDTQYF. CDR3 sequence (DNA): TGTGCCAGCAGTATTAAGTTTTTGGGGGGACTCAAGACCACAGATACGCAGTATTTT.

A few counts support this clone. V usage is TRBV2 and J usage is TRBJ1-1; D not certain. Germline CDR1 reads SNHLY; CDR2 reads FYNNEI. Trimming cost V 8 bases and J 6 bases, with 7 bases left between them. This CDR3 spans 10 amino acids. CDR3 residues: CASLGPEAFF. In DNA form, the CDR3 reads TGTGCCAGCCTAGGGCCTGAAGCTTTCTTT.

V is TRBV7-8 and J is TRBJ2-7, with D possibly TRBD1 on 5 matching bases. The CDR3 extends over 12 amino acids. The germline gives CDR1 SGHVS, CDR2 FQNEAQ. Between the trimmed V and J ends, which lost 5 bases and 4 bases, there was a span of 9 bases. The CDR3 region has the DNA TGTGCCAGCAGCACCGACAGTTACGAGCAGTACTTC. It encodes CASSTDSYEQYF.